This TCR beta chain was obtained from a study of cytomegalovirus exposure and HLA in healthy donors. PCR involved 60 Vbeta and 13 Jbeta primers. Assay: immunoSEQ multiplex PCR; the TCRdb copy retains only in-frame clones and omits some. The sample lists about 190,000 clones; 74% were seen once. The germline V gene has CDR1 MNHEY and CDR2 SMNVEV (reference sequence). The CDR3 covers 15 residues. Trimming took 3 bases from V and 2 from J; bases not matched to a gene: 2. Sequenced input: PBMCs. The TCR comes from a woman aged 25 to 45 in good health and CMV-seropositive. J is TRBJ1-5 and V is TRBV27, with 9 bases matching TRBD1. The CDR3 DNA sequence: TGTGCCAGCAGTTTTAGGACAGGGGGCAATCAGCCCCAGCATTTT. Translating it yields CASSFRTGGNQPQHF.